The T cell receptor beta chain under discussion was sequenced for a study of long-term antiretroviral therapy in people with HIV. They ran version v3.0 of the immunoSEQ assay at survey level. Profiled with immunoSEQ multiplex PCR; TCRdb holds only in-frame clones, not every one. The sample records just under 10,000 clones, roughly 79% being singletons. V gave up 5 bases and J gave up 9 bases; unmatched junction bases: 14. This CDR3 has 15 amino acids. The V gene's germline CDR1 is SNHLY and CDR2 FYNNEI. The sequenced sample was unsorted PBMCs, obtained 1.8 years before starting antiretroviral therapy. This TCR came from a man aged 40-55 years with HIV. This chain links TRBV2 with TRBJ2-5; TRBD2 matches 8 bases. As DNA, the CDR3 is TGTGCCAGCAGTCCTAACCGGGGGGGTAACGGGGCCCAGTACTTC. Its protein is CASSPNRGGNGAQYF.